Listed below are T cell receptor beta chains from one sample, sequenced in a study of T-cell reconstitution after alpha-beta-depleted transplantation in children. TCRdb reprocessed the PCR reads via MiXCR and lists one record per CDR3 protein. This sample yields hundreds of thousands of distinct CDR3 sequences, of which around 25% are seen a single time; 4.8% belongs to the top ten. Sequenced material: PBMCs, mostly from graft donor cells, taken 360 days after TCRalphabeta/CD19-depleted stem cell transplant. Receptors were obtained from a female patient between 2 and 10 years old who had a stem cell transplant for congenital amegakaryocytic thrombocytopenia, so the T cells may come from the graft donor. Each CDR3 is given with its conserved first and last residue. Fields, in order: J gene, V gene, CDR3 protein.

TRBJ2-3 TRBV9 CASSGTSGTDTQYF
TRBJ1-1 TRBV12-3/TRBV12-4 CASSYRVVTEAFF
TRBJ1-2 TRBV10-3 CAIIDRGYGYTF
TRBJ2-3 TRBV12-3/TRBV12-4 CASRSGSPTQYF
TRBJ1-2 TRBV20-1 CRPGSLRWGYTF
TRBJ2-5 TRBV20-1 CSVSGAGKTQYF
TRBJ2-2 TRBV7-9 CASSRLAGGMNGELFF
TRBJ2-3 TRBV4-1 CASSQGPGGDTQYF
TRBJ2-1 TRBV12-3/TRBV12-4 CASSFSGGAVEQFF
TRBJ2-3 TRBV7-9 CASSPPSGSRVTDTQYF
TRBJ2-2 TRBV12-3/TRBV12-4 CASSTDSSSGELFF
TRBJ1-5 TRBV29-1 CSVATVPGQGPTRYQPQHF
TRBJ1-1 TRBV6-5 CASSRTYPKLWPTEAFF
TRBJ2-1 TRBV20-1 CSAPAAGAYNEQFF
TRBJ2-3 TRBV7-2 CASSLPLVADTQYF
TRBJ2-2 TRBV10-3 CAIRVGGPGELFF
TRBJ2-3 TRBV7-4 CASSLGLWASGRETDTQYF
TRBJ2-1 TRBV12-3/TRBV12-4 CASSTPLGNEQFF
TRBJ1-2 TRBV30 CAWSVRYYGYTF
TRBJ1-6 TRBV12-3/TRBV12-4 CASSFGQRNSPLHF
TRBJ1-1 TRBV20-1 CSATVQGDAEAFF
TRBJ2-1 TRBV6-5 CASSYRLAGGAPIGQFF
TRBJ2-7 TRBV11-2 CASSLERLAEVRYF
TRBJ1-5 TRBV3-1 CASSQVAGEPQHF
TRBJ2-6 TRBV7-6 CASSPRTSGANVLTF
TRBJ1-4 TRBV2 CASSELGGGKLFF
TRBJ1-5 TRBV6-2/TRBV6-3 CASTLTGTGQPQHF
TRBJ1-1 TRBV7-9 CASSFLDRNTEAFF
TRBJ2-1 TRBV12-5 CASGPSGSVDEQFF
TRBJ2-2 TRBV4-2 CASHRRRSHGTANTGELFF
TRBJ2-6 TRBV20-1 CSAQYRAGANVLTF
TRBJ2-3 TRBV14 CASSRAGFTDTQYF
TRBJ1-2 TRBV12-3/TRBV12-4 CASSSSRGDGYTF
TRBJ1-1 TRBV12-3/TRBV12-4 CASSLNQGNTEAFF
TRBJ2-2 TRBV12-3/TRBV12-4 CASSFTGELFF
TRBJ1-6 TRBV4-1 CPSSPLRKEYNSPLHF
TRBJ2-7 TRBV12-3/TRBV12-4 CASSLGPEQYF
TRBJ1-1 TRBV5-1 CASSPTNRDIDTEAFF
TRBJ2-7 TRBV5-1 CASSWGNNEQYF
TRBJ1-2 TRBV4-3 CASSQESGNYGYTF